These T cell receptor beta chains were read from a single sample in a study of T cells in Graves' hyperthyroidism and ophthalmopathy. TCRdb fed the multiplex PCR reads into MiXCR, producing one record per CDR3 protein. The data contain 640,000 or so distinct CDR3 sequences, about 14% of them singletons. The sequenced sample consisted of blood. Source of these receptors: a middle-aged woman with Graves' ophthalmopathy. Each CDR3 is given with its conserved first and last residue. The D gene is left open where the match is weak. Clone size is given for some rows only: seen once, a few or many times, or a class if the clone is expanded.

size | J | D | V | DNA | CDR3
many | TRBJ1-5 | . | TRBV29-1 | TGCAGCGTTGGGGAACAGGGTCGGCAGCCCCAGCATTTT | CSVGEQGRQPQHF
many | TRBJ1-5 | . | TRBV28 | TGTGCCAGTAGGGCCTCATGGGAGCCCCAGCATTTT | CASRASWEPQHF
many | TRBJ1-3 | . | TRBV7-8 | TGTGCCAGCAGCTTTTCGACAGCGGGCTCTGGAAACACCATATATTTT | CASSFSTAGSGNTIYF
many | TRBJ2-5 | TRBD1 | TRBV27 | TGTGCCAGCAGTCCCGGGACAGGCCAAGAGACCCAGTACTTC | CASSPGTGQETQYF
many | TRBJ2-5 | . | TRBV12-3/TRBV12-4 | TGTGCCAGCAGTTTGGGGGACCAAGAGACCCAGTACTTC | CASSLGDQETQYF
. | TRBJ2-5 | TRBD2 | TRBV6-4 | TGTGCCAGCAGTGCTCCGGACGGGACTAGCGGGAGAGGAGAGACCCAGTACTTC | CASSAPDGTSGRGETQYF
many | TRBJ2-7 | . | TRBV20-1 | TGCAGTGCTTCAACTATCCACGCCCCCTACGAGCAGTACTTC | CSASTIHAPYEQYF
many | TRBJ2-2 | . | TRBV20-1 | TGCAGTGCTAGAGATCTGAGGGACGGAAACACCGGGGAGCTGTTTTTT | CSARDLRDGNTGELFF
many | TRBJ2-5 | TRBD2 | TRBV6-5 | TGTGCCAGCAGGTTAGCGGGAGCTTCGGTGGAGACCCAGTACTTC | CASRLAGASVETQYF
many | TRBJ1-2 | TRBD1 | TRBV19 | TGTGCCAGTTGGACAGGCTATGGCTACACCTTC | CASWTGYGYTF
many | TRBJ2-2 | . | TRBV7-7 | TGTGCTAGCAGCCCAGGAGGGGGGCTGAACACCGGGGAGCTGTTTTTT | CASSPGGGLNTGELFF
many | TRBJ2-7 | . | TRBV28 | TGTGCCAGCAGTTTAGCCCGGGCACCCTACGAGCAGTACTTC | CASSLARAPYEQYF
many | TRBJ2-7 | . | TRBV11-3 | TGTGCCAGCAGCTTAGACAGGGTCGGCTACGAGCAGTACTTC | CASSLDRVGYEQYF
. | TRBJ2-7 | TRBD1 | TRBV27 | TGTGCCAGCAGTTTATCGAGGGGGCCCTACGAGCAGTACTTC | CASSLSRGPYEQYF
. | TRBJ2-5 | . | TRBV2 | TGTGCCAGCAGCGACCCTGCTGGGACTGGCCAAGAGACCCAGTACTTC | CASSDPAGTGQETQYF
. | TRBJ1-1 | . | TRBV6-1 | TGTGCCAGCAGCCGGCAGGGGATTCGAGCTTTCTTT | CASSRQGIRAFF
many | TRBJ2-2 | . | TRBV12-3/TRBV12-4 | TGTGCCAGCAGTTTAGCCGGGGTTAACGGGGAGCTGTTTTTT | CASSLAGVNGELFF
few | TRBJ1-2 | TRBD1 | TRBV7-2 | TGTGCCAGCAGCTCACAGGGGGCGCGGTACGGCTACACCTTC | CASSSQGARYGYTF
many | TRBJ2-5 | TRBD2 | TRBV20-1 | TGCAGTGCCTTCCTCCCGGGGACTAGCGGTCAAGAGACCCAGTACTTC | CSAFLPGTSGQETQYF
. | TRBJ2-4 | TRBD2 | TRBV11-2 | TGTGCCAGCAGCTTCCTGAGGCGGGGGGGCCGGGGGAACATTCAGTACTTC | CASSFLRRGGRGNIQYF
. | TRBJ2-7 | . | TRBV12-3/TRBV12-4 | TGTGCCAGCAGTGACTTAGGTACCTACGGGCAGTACTTC | CASSDLGTYGQYF
many | TRBJ1-1 | . | TRBV5-1 | TGCGCCAGCAACATGGGGTCTGACACTGAAGCTTTCTTT | CASNMGSDTEAFF
. | TRBJ2-7 | . | TRBV7-2 | TGTGCCAGCAGCTATCGGGACTTAGGCGGAACCGAGCAGTACTTC | CASSYRDLGGTEQYF
many | TRBJ1-1 | . | TRBV19 | TGTGCCAGTAGCATCCGTGGCAGGTACACTGAAGCTTTCTTT | CASSIRGRYTEAFF
many | TRBJ2-7 | . | TRBV20-1 | TGCAGTGCTAGAACTAGGAGCTCCTACGAGCAGTACTTC | CSARTRSSYEQYF
many | TRBJ2-7 | . | TRBV12-3/TRBV12-4 | TGTGCCAGCAGTCCGGGAGCCAGTGCCTACGAGCAGTACTTC | CASSPGASAYEQYF
many | TRBJ2-2 | . | TRBV12-3/TRBV12-4 | TGTGCCAGCAGAGAGCAGAACACCGGGGAGCTGTTTTTT | CASREQNTGELFF
few | TRBJ1-2 | . | TRBV4-1 | TGCGCCAGCAGCCAAGAAGGCAGGGACTCGGGCTACACCTTC | CASSQEGRDSGYTF
many | TRBJ1-1 | . | TRBV7-2 | TGTGCCAGCAGACCCGGGGGGAACACTGAAGCTTTCTTT | CASRPGGNTEAFF